This TCR beta chain was found in a study of CD8+ T cells in alopecia areata. Study observations and caveats: Tissue-resident alphabeta T cells belonging to normal skin likewise get sequenced within scalp specimens. For lesional scalp, especially alopecia totalis/universalis, clonality was higher than in normal scalp. Compared with mice, patients displayed less clear TCR sharing, possibly for HLA-related reasons.

Germline loops: CDR1 GTSNPN, CDR2 SVGIG (reference sequence). This CDR3 is 14 amino acids long. V was pared by 0 bases and J by 2 bases, with 3 bases of the junction left unmatched. This clone came up a few times. Its target is unknown. RNA was isolated and reverse transcribed to cDNA, the sequencing template. Data came from immunoSEQ multiplex PCR; TCRdb stores just in-frame clones and leaves some out. The repertoire consists of about 99,000 clones, with around 60% occurring once and the leading ten covering 8.8%. The chain employs TRBV30 and TRBJ1-2, with 7 bases lining up with TRBD1. The receptor comes from a human donor in good health. Source material: CD4+ T cells sorted from blood. The CDR3 DNA reads as TGTGCCTGGAGTGTGGACAGGTCGAACTATGGCTACACCTTC. Translated, it gives CAWSVDRSNYGYTF.